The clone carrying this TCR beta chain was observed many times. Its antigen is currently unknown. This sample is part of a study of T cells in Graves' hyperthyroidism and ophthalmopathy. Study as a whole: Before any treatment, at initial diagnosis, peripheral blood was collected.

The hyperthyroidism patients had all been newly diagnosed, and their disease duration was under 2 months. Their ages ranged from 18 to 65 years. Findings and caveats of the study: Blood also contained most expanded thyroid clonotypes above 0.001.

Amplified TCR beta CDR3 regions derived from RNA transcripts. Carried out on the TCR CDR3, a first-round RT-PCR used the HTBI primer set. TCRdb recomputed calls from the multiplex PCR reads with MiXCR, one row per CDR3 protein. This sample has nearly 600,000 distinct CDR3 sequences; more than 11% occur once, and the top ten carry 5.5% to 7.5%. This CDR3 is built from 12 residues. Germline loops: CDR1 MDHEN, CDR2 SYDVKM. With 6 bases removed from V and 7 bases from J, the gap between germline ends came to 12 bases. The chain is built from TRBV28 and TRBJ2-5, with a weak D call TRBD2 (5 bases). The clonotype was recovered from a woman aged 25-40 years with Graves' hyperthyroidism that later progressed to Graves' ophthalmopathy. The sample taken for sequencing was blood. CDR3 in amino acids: CASSPPGRTQYF. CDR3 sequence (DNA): TGTGCCAGCAGCCCCCCGGGGAGGACCCAGTACTTC.